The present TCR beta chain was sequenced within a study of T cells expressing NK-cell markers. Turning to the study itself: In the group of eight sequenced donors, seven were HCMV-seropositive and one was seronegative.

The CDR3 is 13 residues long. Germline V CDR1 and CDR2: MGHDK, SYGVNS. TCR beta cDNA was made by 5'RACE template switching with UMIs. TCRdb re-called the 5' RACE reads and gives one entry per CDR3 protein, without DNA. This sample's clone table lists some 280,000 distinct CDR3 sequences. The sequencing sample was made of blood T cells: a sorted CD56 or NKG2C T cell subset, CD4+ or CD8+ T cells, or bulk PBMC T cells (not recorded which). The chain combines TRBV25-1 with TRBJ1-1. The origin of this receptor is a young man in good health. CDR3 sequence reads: CASSDKGWGEAFF. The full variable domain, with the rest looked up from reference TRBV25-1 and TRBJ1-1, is EADIYQTPRYLVIGTGKKITLECSQTMGHDKMYWYQQDPGMELHLIHYSYGVNSTEKGDLSSESTVSRIRTEHFPLTLESARPSHTSQYLCASSDKGWGEAFFGQGTRLTVV.